This TCR beta chain was captured by sequencing in a study of PD-1 blockade in classical Hodgkin lymphoma. Study-level points and caveats: Newly diagnosed patients reportedly had lower baseline TCR diversity than healthy donors.

With respect to this clone: No antigen is known for it. Additional DNA sequences in this sample encode the identical CDR3.

Clones were sequenced by immunoSEQ multiplex PCR, and TCRdb holds only the in-frame ones, with some missing. Of about 13,000 clones listed, 80% to 85% were seen once; the top ten hold 25%. CDR3 length: 14 residues. From germline, CDR1 is MNHEY and CDR2 SVGAGI. The ends were cut back, 6 bases at V and 0 bases at J, with 8 bases in the middle. Each patient relapsed following autologous stem cell transplantation, and prior brentuximab vedotin exposure differed. V gene TRBV6-5 combines with J gene TRBJ2-2; TRBD1 might be the D (6 bases). The sequence was obtained from a human donor with classical Hodgkin lymphoma. The sequencing used peripheral blood mononuclear cells (PBMCs), collected at baseline. CDR3 DNA: TGTGCCAGCAGGACAGGAACGAACACCGGGGAGCTGTTTTTT. This translates into CASRTGTNTGELFF.